This T cell receptor (beta chain) was identified in a study of CD8+ T cells in alopecia areata. About the research overall: Disease severity was quantified as SALT score of affected scalp area.

Sequencing used cDNA as its template, made by extracting RNA and reverse transcribing it. Clones were sequenced by immunoSEQ multiplex PCR, and TCRdb holds only the in-frame ones, with some missing. The data hold approximately 100,000 clones, with 60% observed a single time. Study-wide results and limits: Significant decreases in scalp clonality and expanded CD8+ clones followed tofacitinib treatment.

Worth noting for this clone: The antigen is unknown.

The treatment: oral pan-JAK inhibitor, 5-10 mg twice daily. Alopecia areata patients provided lesional scalp punch biopsies and peripheral blood, both collected for the study. CD4+ and CD8+ T cells were sorted from PBMCs. CDR3 length: 15 amino acids. With 2 bases removed from V and 5 bases from J, the gap between germline ends came to 15 bases. In germline, CDR1 is MNHEY, CDR2 SMNVEV (reference sequence). The source material was CD8+ T cells sorted from blood, sampled at approximately week 55, from a patient treated with tofacitinib. This receptor was taken from a human donor with alopecia areata. This chain uses TRBV27 with TRBJ1-1, with a weak D call TRBD1 (5 bases). Written as DNA, the CDR3 is TGTGCCAGCAGTTTAAGGAGACCTGGGGGGACTGAAGCTTTCTTT. It specifies CASSLRRPGGTEAFF.